The next 22 T cell receptor beta chains were all read from a single sample in a study of T-cell reconstitution after alpha-beta-depleted transplantation in children. Preparing the TCRbeta library involved the use of unique molecular identifiers. TCRdb re-called the PCR reads with MiXCR, one entry per CDR3 protein. The repertoire includes under 6,500 distinct CDR3 sequences, roughly a sixth of them detected once, and about four fifths sits in the top ten. The source was PBMCs, mostly from graft donor cells, collected 180 days after TCRalphabeta/CD19-depleted stem cell transplant. All receptors come from a patient aged 2 to 9 who had a stem cell transplant for inherited bone marrow failure, so the T cells may come from the graft donor.

This clonotype occurred many times. The rearrangement links TRBV10-3 to TRBJ2-1, with D possibly being TRBD1 (6 bases). V dropped 7 bases and J dropped 7 bases, with 23 bases sitting between them. Germline V gene data show CDR1 as ENHRY and CDR2 as SYGVKD. This CDR3 is 16 amino acids long. The DNA for the CDR3 is TGTGCCATCATTGTTCCGGGGAGACAGGAGGAGAATGAGCAGTTCTTC. This sequence encodes CAIIVPGRQEENEQFF.

This sequence joins TRBV20-1 and TRBJ2-5, with D perhaps TRBD1 or TRBD2 (5 bases each). Germline values: CDR1 DFQATT, CDR2 SNEGSKA (reference sequence). The CDR3 spans 14 residues. This CDR3 reads CSWAEGPGGETQYF. DNA for the CDR3: TGCAGCTGGGCCGAGGGGCCGGGCGGGGAGACCCAGTACTTC.

In this sample, this clonotype turned up many times. This sequence joins TRBV7-9 and TRBJ1-2; D uncertain. From germline, CDR1 is SEHNR and CDR2 FQNEAQ (reference sequence). Between the trimmed V and J ends, which lost 5 bases and 4 bases, there was a span of 5 bases. The CDR3 loop spans 11 amino acids. The CDR3 DNA follows: TGTGCCAGCAGCACCCGCTATGGCTACACCTTC. This gives the protein CASSTRYGYTF. The variable domain in full, with the rest retrieved from reference TRBV7-9 and TRBJ1-2, is DTGVSQNPRHKITKRGQNVTFRCDPISEHNRLYWYRQTLGQGPEFLTYFQNEAQLEKSRLLSDRFSAERPKGSFSTLEIQRTEQGDSAMYLCASSTRYGYTFGSGTRLTVV.

In nucleotides, the CDR3 is TGCGCCAGCAGCCAAGACCCCGACCGGGCTAGCACAGATACGCAGTATTTT. As protein: CASSQDPDRASTDTQYF. The chain has TRBV4-3 and TRBJ2-3; D uncertain. CDR1 LGHNA and CDR2 YSLEER come from the germline V gene. V gave up 0 bases and J gave up 0 bases, with 13 bases separating them. This CDR3 comprises 17 residues.

There are many counts of this clonotype. The genes are TRBV20-1 and TRBJ1-4; 8 nucleotides align to TRBD1. Trimming took 5 bases from V and 3 from J; bases not matched to a gene: 2. This CDR3 spans 13 amino acids. Germline lookup yields CDR1 DFQATT and CDR2 SNEGSKA (reference sequence). The DNA of the CDR3 is TGCAGTGCTCTGACAGGGGCTAATGAAAAACTGTTTTTT. Its translation: CSALTGANEKLFF.

This clonotype was seen many times. The CDR3 nucleotides read TGTGCCAGTAGTATCAAACAGGGTTCCTACAATGAGCAGTTCTTC. It encodes CASSIKQGSYNEQFF. The chain combines TRBV19 with TRBJ2-1; D may be TRBD1 (6 bases). The germline V gene encodes CDR1 LNHDA and CDR2 SQIVND (reference sequence). V was pared by 3 bases and J by 1 base, with 10 bases between. This CDR3 spans 15 amino acids.

This clonotype appeared many times. This sequence joins TRBV18 and TRBJ2-5, with D perhaps TRBD2 (7 bases). Trimming removed 1 base at V and 0 bases at J, with 12 bases between. This CDR3 is 16 amino acids long. Germline assignment: CDR1 KGHSH and CDR2 LQKENI. CDR3 loop: CASSPRGGGNQETQYF. In nucleotides, the CDR3 is TGTGCCAGCTCACCACGGGGGGGCGGAAACCAAGAGACCCAGTACTTC.

In this sample, this clonotype turned up many times. CDR3 region: CASSLTSAAYNEQFF. In DNA, the CDR3 is TGTGCCAGCAGCCTTACTAGCGCCGCCTACAATGAGCAGTTCTTC. J is TRBJ2-1 and V is TRBV9, with TRBD2 identical over 7 bases. The CDR3 consists of 15 residues. The germline V gene encodes CDR1 SGDLS and CDR2 YYNGEE. With V trimmed by 4 bases and J by 2 bases, 6 bases remained unmatched.

The sample holds many counts of this clonotype. V and J are TRBV6-1 and TRBJ2-1, with TRBD2 matching 13 bases. V shed 5 bases, J shed 8 bases, and the junction held 9 bases outside the gene matches. Germline V gene sequence: CDR1 MNHNS, CDR2 SASEGT. CDR3 length: 16 residues. CDR3 DNA sequence: TGTGCCAGCAGTCCCCGGACTAGCGGGAGTAGAGATGAGCAGTTCTTC. Translated: CASSPRTSGSRDEQFF.

The CDR3 here is CASRPDRRNTEAFF. CDR3 in DNA: TGTGCCAGCAGACCGGACAGGCGGAACACTGAAGCTTTCTTT. The chain carries TRBV11-2 and TRBJ1-1, with 7 positions matching TRBD1. The CDR3 consists of 14 residues. CDR1 and CDR2 from the germline V gene are SGHAT and FQNNGV. The V gene end was trimmed by 6 bases and the J gene end by 1 base; junction bases not matched to a gene: 5.

This clonotype was found many times. CDR3 sequence (DNA): TGTGCCAGCAGCTTAATGGGAGGCCAAGAGACCCAGTACTTC. Translation gives CASSLMGGQETQYF. This chain links TRBV7-9 with TRBJ2-5; D is possibly TRBD2 (6 bases). Trimming took 2 bases from V and 1 from J, leaving 8 bases between them. From germline, CDR1 is SEHNR and CDR2 FQNEAQ (reference sequence). The CDR3 totals 14 residues.

The rearrangement uses TRBV9 and TRBJ2-3, with TRBD1 as a possible D gene (5 bases). There are 15 residues in the CDR3. The V end was cut by 0 bases, the J end by 0 bases, with 8 bases between. Germline V gives CDR1 SGDLS, CDR2 YYNGEE. The CDR3 is CASSVARASTDTQYF. CDR3 sequence (DNA): TGTGCCAGCAGCGTAGCCAGGGCTAGCACAGATACGCAGTATTTT. The full variable domain, completed using reference TRBV9 and TRBJ2-3, is DSGVTQTPKHLITATGQRVTLRCSPRSGDLSVYWYQQSLDQGLQFLIQYYNGEERAKGNILERFSAQQFPDLHSELNLSSLELGDSALYFCASSVARASTDTQYFGPGTRLTVL.

A single count supports this clonotype. The CDR3 DNA sequence: TGCAGTGCTAGCCCCTCGGGCCGGGTCGAGCAGTACTTC. Its protein is CSASPSGRVEQYF. This chain links TRBV20-1 with TRBJ2-7, with D unresolved. CDR1 DFQATT and CDR2 SNEGSKA come from the germline V gene (reference sequence). The V gene lost 3 bases and the J gene lost 6 bases, with 15 bases spanning the gap. The CDR3 has 13 residues.

This clonotype was counted ten times or more. V usage is TRBV10-3 and J usage is TRBJ2-5; 9 positions match TRBD1. Germline CDR1 reads ENHRY; CDR2 reads SYGVKD. With 7 bases clipped from V and 3 bases from J, the junction kept 3 bases outside the gene matches. This CDR3 contains 13 residues. CDR3 coding DNA: TGTGCCATCAACCGGGACAGGGAAGAGACCCAGTACTTC. Translated: CAINRDREETQYF.

This clonotype was detected many times. The genes are TRBV5-1 and TRBJ2-7; 12 bases match TRBD1. V gave up 4 bases and J gave up 7 bases; unmatched junction bases: 9. Germline loops: CDR1 SGHRS, CDR2 YFSETQ. The CDR3 contains 15 residues. The CDR3 region is CASSLEGQGAGEQYF. As DNA, the CDR3 is TGCGCCAGCAGCCTCGAGGGACAGGGGGCGGGGGAGCAGTACTTC.

This clonotype was observed many times. This chain links TRBV5-1 with TRBJ1-2, with D unresolved. Germline CDR1 SGHRS, CDR2 YFSETQ. The CDR3 is made up of 15 amino acids. The germline V and J ends were trimmed by 0 bases and 6 bases, with 15 bases remaining between them. The CDR3 sequence: CASSLATGLTHGYTF. DNA for the CDR3: TGCGCCAGCAGCTTGGCCACCGGTCTCACCCATGGCTACACCTTC.

Comments on this clonotype: At one of its ends the junction is not consistent with the germline gene, which may arise from a read error. This sequence joins TRBV4-3 and TRBJ2-3; TRBD2 matches at 9 bases. The length of the CDR3 is 20 residues. CDR1 is LGHNA, CDR2 YSLEER, per germline. The CDR3 region has the DNA TGCGTCAGCAGCCAAGATACTAGCGGGTATTATACTTATAGCACAGATACGCAGTATTTT. Translation gives CVSSQDTSGYYTYSTDTQYF.

This clonotype occurred many times. This sequence joins TRBV11-2 and TRBJ1-2; D remains unclear. V shed 1 base and J shed 8 bases, with 8 bases lying between them. The V gene's germline CDR1 is SGHAT and CDR2 FQNNGV. The CDR3 length is 12 residues. DNA of the CDR3: TGTGCCAGCAGCTTAGCATATTCCGGCTACACCTTC. Translated, it gives CASSLAYSGYTF.

This clonotype came up many times. The rearrangement links TRBV20-1 to TRBJ1-4; the D gene is possibly TRBD1 (6 bases). The CDR3 contains 16 residues. V lost 0 bases, J lost 8 bases, and 19 bases lay in between. Looked up from germline, CDR1 is DFQATT and CDR2 is SNEGSKA (reference sequence). CDR3 amino acids: CSARDSTRQGKEKLFF. CDR3 nucleotides: TGCAGTGCTAGAGATTCCACCCGCCAGGGGAAGGAAAAACTGTTTTTT.

The table lists this clonotype with many counts. V usage is TRBV7-2 and J usage is TRBJ1-5; unclear D gene. The CDR3 length is 14 residues. Trimming removed 2 bases at V and 4 bases at J, with 9 bases between. CDR1 and CDR2 (germline): SGHTA, FQGNSA. Written as DNA, the CDR3 is TGTGCCAGCAGCTTAACACGTGGGAATCAGCCCCAGCATTTT. It encodes CASSLTRGNQPQHF. Full variable domain (missing parts from reference TRBV7-2 and TRBJ1-5): GAGVSQSPSNKVTEKGKDVELRCDPISGHTALYWYRQSLGQGLEFLIYFQGNSAPDKSGLPSDRFSAERTGGSVSTLTIQRTQQEDSAVYLCASSLTRGNQPQHFGDGTRLSIL.

This clonotype has a count of ten or more. The CDR3 here is CATSRGRLGYEQYF. The CDR3 DNA reads TGTGCCACCAGCAGAGGGCGTCTTGGCTACGAGCAGTACTTC. The rearrangement uses TRBV15 and TRBJ2-7; no firm D call. Germline V CDR1 and CDR2: LNHNV, YYDKDF (reference sequence). Between the trimmed V and J ends, which lost 1 base and 3 bases, there was a span of 10 bases. This CDR3 is 14 amino acids long.

At least ten counts were recorded for this clonotype. The chain uses TRBV7-2 and TRBJ2-5, with 7 nucleotides matching TRBD2. Germline CDR1 is SGHTA and CDR2 is FQGNSA. V shed 3 bases and J 4 bases; nucleotides not matched to a gene: 8. The CDR3 extends over 15 amino acids. CDR3 sequence reads: CASSFWPGGGETQYF. CDR3 DNA: TGTGCCAGCAGCTTTTGGCCGGGGGGTGGAGAGACCCAGTACTTC. Supplemented by reference TRBV7-2 and TRBJ2-5, the full variable domain reads GAGVSQSPSNKVTEKGKDVELRCDPISGHTALYWYRQSLGQGLEFLIYFQGNSAPDKSGLPSDRFSAERTGGSVSTLTIQRTQQEDSAVYLCASSFWPGGGETQYFGPGTRLLVL.